The following is a T cell receptor beta chain sequence with its context. Its recognized antigen is unknown. No base quality values were provided; no much bigger clone lies one nucleotide off. The sample is drawn from a study of control samples from healthy donors and cancer patients (dated by TCRdb to the early 2020s). Including cysteine and phenylalanine, the CDR3 has 13 amino acids. Of the read, only the CDR3 DNA is kept; its 39 bases are in frame from base 1. A distance of 9 bases separates the germline ends of V and J, which lose 4 bases and 3 bases respectively. Looking up the germline V gene yields CDR1 SGHTA and CDR2 FQGNSA. The library was made by the immunoSEQ multiplex PCR assay. Drawn from immuneACCESS, this table holds only the in-frame rearrangements with V and J called that TCRdb kept. Clones are partly lost; checked studies trace under half to an unresolved V gene and leave the rest unexplained. Present in this sample are 100,000 to 150,000 clones, roughly nine tenths of which were seen just once. In total, the top ten clones hold roughly 1.9% of the sample.

Sequenced input: blood. This TCR came from a man between 18 and 35 years old in good health. Here the chain combines TRBV7-2 and TRBJ1-2; the best D guess is TRBD1, with 5 bases matching. The bases read TGTGCCAGCAGCTCGGGGGTTCACTATGGCTACACCTTC. Translated, it reads CASSSGVHYGYTF.